The present T cell receptor (beta chain) was sequenced within a study of cytomegalovirus exposure and HLA in healthy donors. A note on this clone: Other DNA sequences from this sample encode an identical CDR3 as well.

PCR involved 60 Vbeta and 13 Jbeta primers. The protocol was immunoSEQ multiplex PCR, while the TCRdb copy is restricted to in-frame clones and leaves out a portion. The repertoire holds some 160,000 clones, with 70% to 80% as singletons. Sequenced sample: PBMCs. The source is a middle-aged man in good health and CMV-seropositive.

Written as DNA, the CDR3 is TGTGCCAGCAGTGACAGGGTTGGCAATCAGCCCCAGCATTTT. Translated: CASSDRVGNQPQHF. The genes are TRBV2 and TRBJ1-5; a possible D gene is TRBD1 (5 bases). The CDR3 contains 14 residues. From germline, CDR1 is SNHLY and CDR2 FYNNEI. The V end lost 3 bases, the J end lost 2 bases, and 8 bases lay between the germline ends. Drawing the rest from reference TRBV2 and TRBJ1-5, the complete variable domain is EPEVTQTPSHQVTQMGQEVILRCVPISNHLYFYWYRQILGQKVEFLVSFYNNEISEKSEIFDDQFSVERPDGSNFTLKIRSTKLEDSAMYFCASSDRVGNQPQHFGDGTRLSIL.